This T cell receptor beta chain derives from a study of T cell repertoires in cytomegalovirus infection. One entry per CDR3 protein, called by TCRdb with MiXCR from the reads. The data hold some 920,000 distinct CDR3 sequences, with 31% observed a single time. About this clonotype itself: Its antigen is unknown.

The V gene lost 4 bases and the J gene lost 7 bases, with 15 bases spanning the gap. This CDR3 has 15 residues. CDR1 is SGDLS and CDR2 is YYNGEE in the germline V gene. Sample: cultured CD8+ T cells from PBMCs, taken from culture after CMV antigen stimulation. The sequence was obtained from a human donor in good health (CMV status not recorded). Some clones in this sample may be carry-over from other donors' samples. The chain employs TRBV9 and TRBJ1-6; a weak D match, TRBD1 (5 bases). The CDR3: CASSPRTGDNSPLHF. The DNA for the CDR3 is TGTGCCAGCAGCCCTCGGACGGGGGACAATTCACCCCTCCACTTT.